This TCR beta chain was observed in a study of T-cell memory formation after mild COVID-19 (dated by TCRdb to about 2021). Regarding the research as a whole: Most TCR sequence clusters were specific to one of the two donors. In a couple of donors, T-cell clones that expanded and contracted after mild COVID-19 were tracked by sequencing TCRalpha and TCRbeta repertoires over time. The cohort was made up of two young adult volunteers, one female and one male, who were previously healthy. General conclusions and limits of the study: Some responding clones were detected in pre-infection memory, which suggested that pre-existing cross-reactive memory T cells had joined the SARS-CoV-2 response. Only a couple of mild cases were covered in the study, and larger cohorts including severe cases with pre-infection samples were considered necessary. The second-wave clones that peaked on day 37 were not confirmed to be SARS-CoV-2 specific. From day 15 to 85, contracting clones showed balanced CD4/CD8 phenotypes, whereas a second wave of clones that expanded from day 15 to 37 leaned towards CD4+. Contracting CD4+ clones were located mainly in the CM and EM memory subsets, whereas CD8+ clones were found to be enriched in EMRA.

As to this clonotype: The antigen it recognizes is unknown. Qualities for individual bases were not recorded, and no much larger clone is one base off.

PBMCs were isolated by Ficoll-Paque density gradient centrifugation. Here V drops 3 bases and J drops 6 bases, and the junction holds 0 bases not matched to any gene. From cysteine to phenylalanine, the CDR3 is 12 amino acids long. Of all the DNA, just the CDR3 is kept, 36 bases in frame from base 1. Taken from the germline V gene, the CDR1 and CDR2 loops are SGHAT and FQNNGV. The sequencer was an Illumina NovaSeq 6000. Using 5'RACE with constant-segment primers, TCRalpha and TCRbeta cDNA libraries were constructed, with sample barcodes and unique molecular identifiers added in the process. RNA was extracted from every sample with Trizol reagent. Amplification of the libraries took two PCR steps, and the second step added a second sample barcode plus Illumina TruSeq adapters. Libraries were sequenced on an Illumina NovaSeq with 2 x 150 bp paired-end reads. Concerning the study's data processing: Reads were demultiplexed and collapsed into UMI-guided consensus sequences with migec v1.2.7. Using mixcr v2.1.11, the UMI consensuses were aligned to TRA and TRB V and J templates and assembled into clonotypes. A clonotype was counted as expanded or contracted only if both edgeR and NoisET called the change significant, with noise models trained on biological replicates. edgeR calls used a false discovery rate-adjusted p below 0.01 and a log2 fold-change threshold of 1. As an exploratory analysis of dynamics, PCA with hierarchical clustering was applied to max-normalized trajectories of the 1000 most abundant clonotypes. Separately sequenced CD4+ and CD8+ repertoires were used to assign a CD4 or CD8 phenotype to each responding clone. TCRdb redid the processing of the public reads, applying fastp at Q25 and MiXCR, and retained in-frame beta chains. Every CDR3 protein is listed once, alongside the most common genes and DNA of its rows. TCRdb, not the authors, supplied the V and J calls. Within this sample are about 470,000 distinct CDR3 sequences, with around a sixth of them counted one time only. The ten biggest clones cover 9% to 15% of the sample.

This clonotype was obtained from an adult woman who had mild COVID-19 (a few samples of this study predate the infection). The sample titles of this study are shuffled in the database, so cell type and time point are left out; the donor was told from shared clones. Sequencing was done on a sample of PBMCs or a T cell subset sorted from them (not recorded which). The receptor chain draws on TRBV11-2 and TRBJ1-1; 8 central bases correspond to TRBD1. The nucleotides read TGTGCCAGCAGCTTGGACAGGGCTGAAGCTTTCTTT. This yields the protein CASSLDRAEAFF.